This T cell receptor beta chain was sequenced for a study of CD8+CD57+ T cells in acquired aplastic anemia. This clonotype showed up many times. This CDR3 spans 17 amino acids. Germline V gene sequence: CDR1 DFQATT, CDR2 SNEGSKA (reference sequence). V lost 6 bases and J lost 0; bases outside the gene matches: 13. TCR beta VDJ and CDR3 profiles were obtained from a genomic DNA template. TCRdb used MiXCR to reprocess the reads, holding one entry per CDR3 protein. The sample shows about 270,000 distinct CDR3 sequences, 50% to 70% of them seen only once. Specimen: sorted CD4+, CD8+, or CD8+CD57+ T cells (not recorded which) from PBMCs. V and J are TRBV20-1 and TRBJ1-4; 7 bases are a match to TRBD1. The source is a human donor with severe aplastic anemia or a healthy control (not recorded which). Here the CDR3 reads CSAQEGAVLATNEKLFF. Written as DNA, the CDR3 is TGCAGTGCCCAGGAGGGGGCGGTGTTGGCAACTAATGAAAAACTGTTTTTT.